This TCR beta chain is from a study of OX40 agonist ivuxolimab in advanced cancers. About the investigation overall: The costimulatory receptor OX40 (CD134) was targeted by ivuxolimab, a fully human IgG2 agonistic monoclonal antibody. Partial responses occurred in three dose-escalation patients: two with cutaneous melanoma and one with hepatocellular carcinoma. The dose-escalation cohort was 82.7% male with a mean age of roughly 62 years, ranging from roughly 23 to 79. The purpose of peripheral TCRbeta sequencing was to test whether ivuxolimab changed TCR sequence diversity and led to clonal T-cell expansion. Intravenous ivuxolimab was administered to patients every 2 weeks at six dose levels: 0.01, 0.1, 0.3, 1.5, 3 and 10 mg/kg. The paper reports the monotherapy dose-escalation portion (N ≈ 50 patients) of the phase I ivuxolimab trial. Of the roughly 52 dose-escalation patients, hepatocellular carcinoma was present in around 20, melanoma in approximately 15, renal cell carcinoma in 9 and head and neck cancer in 9. Patients were allowed to have had prior anti-PD-1, anti-PD-L1 or anti-CTLA-4 therapy, and about 40% of the dose-escalation patients had been treated with checkpoint inhibitors.

The germline V gene supplies CDR1 SNHLY and CDR2 FYNNEI. Trimming removed 10 bases from V and 5 bases from J, leaving 14 bases between the germline ends. CDR3 length: 13 amino acids, cysteine to phenylalanine. Only the CDR3 region is kept as DNA, spanning 39 bases read in frame from base 1. Genomic DNA was extracted from sorted cells for sequencing of the TCRbeta CDR3 region. The immunoSEQ Assay was used for sequencing of TCRbeta CDR3 regions. Drawn from immuneACCESS, this table holds only the in-frame rearrangements with V and J called that TCRdb kept. Clones are partly lost; checked studies trace under half to an unresolved V gene and leave the rest unexplained. The sample yields about 45,000 clones; roughly 84% were counted once. Of the sample, roughly 13% falls within the top ten clones. Findings and caveats that apply to the study as a whole: Low levels of normalized T-cell clonal expansion were also seen in some nonresponding patients. In partial responders in the 0.1-3.0 mg/kg groups, normalized peripheral clonal expansion was found to be among the lowest, especially among CD8+ T cells. After ivuxolimab, more expanded clones were found on average in CD8+ T cells than in CD4+ T cells. Clonal expansion of both CD4+ and CD8+ blood T cells was observed from baseline to week 6 at doses 0.1 to 3.0 mg/kg. Which antigens the clonally expanded peripheral T cells were specific for was not determined.

A word on this clone: No antigen is known for it. No base-level quality is on record; no much larger clone is a single base apart.

The trial excluded patients who had a history of autoimmune disease or were on systemic immunosuppression. Peripheral blood for TCR sequencing was collected from all dose cohorts at baseline, on cycle 4 day 1, and on cycle 7 day 1. Samples were obtained from an open-label, multicenter, first-in-human phase I dose-escalation trial of ivuxolimab. Adults with locally advanced or metastatic melanoma, renal cell carcinoma, hepatocellular carcinoma or head and neck squamous cell carcinoma were enrolled in the trial. Before TCR sequencing, CD4+ T cells and CD8+ T cells from peripheral blood were sorted into separate populations.

The receptor was isolated from an adult with an advanced solid tumor such as melanoma, head and neck, liver or kidney cancer. The starting material was CD4+ or CD8+ T cells sorted from blood, obtained in a trial of the OX40 agonist ivuxolimab. This chain joins TRBV2 to TRBJ2-2, with the D gene too uncertain to name. CDR3 region: CATTPITTGELFF. The nucleotide sequence reads TGTGCCACTACTCCTATAACGACCGGGGAGCTGTTTTTT.